Following are 31 T cell receptor beta chains from one sample sequenced in a study of T cells in severe cutaneous drug reactions. Libraries were made by iRepertoire multiplex PCR with TCR subtype-specific primers for bulk and single-cell sequencing. For each CDR3 protein, TCRdb gives one entry from its re-call of the multiplex PCR reads, without DNA. The sample has approximately 6,900 distinct CDR3 sequences. Carbamazepine had induced Stevens-Johnson syndrome or toxic epidermal necrolysis in the sequenced donors. Sequenced material: cells from a skin blister. Receptors were obtained from a human donor with toxic epidermal necrolysis, a severe cutaneous drug reaction.

By frequency, this clonotype is medium-sized. The CDR3 loop reads CASSLGGDEQFF. V usage is TRBV27 and J usage is TRBJ2-1; without DNA, the TCRdb call of TRBD2 cannot be checked. The CDR3 totals 12 residues. Germline V gene data show CDR1 as MNHEY and CDR2 as SMNVEV (reference sequence).

The chain has TRBV12-3 or TRBV12-4 and TRBJ1-5. The CDR3 contains 13 residues. This CDR3 reads CASSLALDQPQHF.

Judged by frequency, this clonotype is medium-sized. The chain uses TRBV28 and TRBJ1-2; TCRdb's D call, TRBD1, is unchecked because there is no DNA. CDR1 MDHEN and CDR2 SYDVKM come from the germline V gene. The CDR3 is 14 amino acids. The chain's CDR3 is CASSLSRTGDGYTF.

The CDR3 sequence: CAWSVGQTEAFF. The chain couples TRBV30 to TRBJ1-1. This CDR3 is 12 amino acids long. Germline V CDR1 and CDR2: GTSNPN, SVGIG (reference sequence).

The genes are TRBV24-1 and TRBJ2-2. The germline V gene has CDR1 KGHDR and CDR2 SFDVKD. The CDR3 is made up of 13 amino acids. The CDR3 reads CATRAMGTGELFF.

The chain uses TRBV28 and TRBJ2-7; TCRdb proposes TRBD1, but this gene call is untestable without DNA. Germline CDR1 is MDHEN and CDR2 is SYDVKM. The CDR3 spans 15 residues. This CDR3 reads CASRGGDRSSYEQYF.

This chain uses TRBV28 with TRBJ2-5; TCRdb's D gene call, TRBD1, goes unchecked for lack of DNA. The CDR3 consists of 13 residues. Per the germline V gene, CDR1 is MDHEN and CDR2 is SYDVKM. The CDR3 here is CASSLGTAETQYF.

The chain combines TRBV19 with TRBJ2-5; TCRdb outputs TRBD2, but without DNA this stays unchecked. The CDR3 length is 14 residues. Germline V lookup: CDR1 LNHDA, CDR2 SQIVND (reference sequence). CDR3 protein: CASSPSGRRETQYF.

The chain recombines TRBV6-6 with TRBJ2-2. CDR3 length: 11 residues. The germline V gene has CDR1 MNHNY and CDR2 SVGAGI (reference sequence). The CDR3 here is CASSITGELFF.

The chain combines TRBV6-1 with TRBJ2-5; TCRdb's D gene call, TRBD1, goes unchecked for lack of DNA. CDR3 size: 15 residues. The germline V gene encodes CDR1 MNHNS and CDR2 SASEGT. The CDR3 sequence: CASTLGQGGQETQYF.

This sequence joins TRBV7-6 and TRBJ2-2; TCRdb outputs TRBD1, but without DNA this stays unchecked. Germline values: CDR1 SGHVS, CDR2 FNYEAQ. The CDR3 covers 13 residues. CDR3: CASGHSNTGELFF.

The rearrangement joins TRBV10-1 to TRBJ2-2; no DNA is available, so the TRBD2 call from TCRdb remains unchecked. Germline V gene lookup returns CDR1 WNHNN and CDR2 SYGVQD (reference sequence). The length of the CDR3 is 15 residues. CDR3 residues: CASSPGTSVAGELFF.

This rearrangement joins TRBV11-2 to TRBJ2-2; TCRdb lists TRBD2, though no DNA is available to test this call. The length of the CDR3 is 17 residues. Germline V gene sequence: CDR1 SGHAT, CDR2 FQNNGV. CDR3 loop: CASSLGGRTGNTGELFF.

The V call is TRBV5-6, the J call TRBJ2-1. This CDR3 spans 15 amino acids. Germline assignment: CDR1 SGHDT and CDR2 YYEEEE. The CDR3 is CASSLDWSSYNEQFF.

This sequence joins TRBV12-3 or TRBV12-4 and TRBJ1-5; TCRdb proposes TRBD1, but this gene call is untestable without DNA. The CDR3 is 12 amino acids. CDR3 in amino acids: CASSDPGQPQHF.

The rearrangement joins TRBV5-1 to TRBJ2-1. The germline V gene encodes CDR1 SGHRS and CDR2 YFSETQ. The CDR3 has 16 amino acids. CDR3 loop: CASSLTRGGSYNEQFF. Filled out from reference TRBV5-1 and TRBJ2-1, the complete variable domain reads KAGVTQTPRYLIKTRGQQVTLSCSPISGHRSVSWYQQTPGQGLQFLFEYFSETQRNKGNFPGRFSGRQFSNSRSEMNVSTLELGDSALYLCASSLTRGGSYNEQFFGPGTRLTVL.

V and J are TRBV11-2 and TRBJ1-1. The CDR3 sequence is 15 residues long. CDR1 is SGHAT and CDR2 is FQNNGV in the germline V gene. The CDR3 sequence is CASSLVWEPFPEAFF.

This sequence joins TRBV7-9 and TRBJ2-3. There are 11 residues in the CDR3. Germline V lookup: CDR1 SEHNR, CDR2 FQNEAQ (reference sequence). The CDR3 reads CASSSQDTQYF.

This clonotype counts as medium-sized by frequency. The V and J genes are TRBV28 and TRBJ2-7. CDR1 is MDHEN and CDR2 is SYDVKM in the germline V gene. There are 13 residues in the CDR3. CDR3 residues: CASSFQVSYEQYF.

CDR3: CASGLGGGELFF. This chain connects TRBV12-3 or TRBV12-4 to TRBJ2-2; the TCRdb D gene call, TRBD2, has no DNA to confirm it. The CDR3 runs to 12 residues.

V and J are TRBV27 and TRBJ1-2; checking the TCRdb D call of TRBD1 is not possible without DNA. Germline loops: CDR1 MNHEY, CDR2 SMNVEV (reference sequence). This CDR3 has 16 residues. CDR3 amino acids: CASSLLGDKANYGYTF.

The genes are TRBV7-3 and TRBJ2-2. In germline, CDR1 is SGHTA, CDR2 FQGTGA. The CDR3 has 14 residues. CDR3 in amino acids: CASSLTKGHRGAVF.

The J gene is TRBJ2-5, the V gene TRBV2; TCRdb returns TRBD2, unconfirmable since there is no DNA. The CDR3 totals 14 residues. Germline V gene sequence: CDR1 SNHLY, CDR2 FYNNEI. CDR3 region: CASKKDLSGETQYF.

The chain carries TRBV7-9 and TRBJ2-2; TCRdb proposes TRBD1, but this gene call is untestable without DNA. This CDR3 contains 13 residues. Germline V lookup: CDR1 SEHNR, CDR2 FQNEAQ (reference sequence). CDR3 protein: CASRDSLTGELFF.

The chain links TRBV20-1 to TRBJ2-7. Germline loops: CDR1 DFQATT, CDR2 SNEGSKA (reference sequence). The CDR3 contains 11 residues. CDR3 region: CSAITDYEQYF.

The chain has TRBV24-1 and TRBJ2-7; as DNA is missing, the TRBD2 call by TCRdb cannot be tested. This CDR3 comprises 17 residues. Germline assignment: CDR1 KGHDR and CDR2 SFDVKD. The CDR3: CATSDRASGSSPYEQYF.

This clonotype is labeled medium-sized based on frequency. The CDR3 region is CASSYSKSGEGAGDGNEQFF. V and J are TRBV6-5 and TRBJ2-1; TCRdb calls TRBD2, which cannot be checked without DNA. Germline lookup yields CDR1 MNHEY and CDR2 SVGAGI. There are 20 residues in the CDR3.

The chain combines TRBV28 with TRBJ2-7; the D call from TCRdb, TRBD1, cannot be confirmed without DNA. CDR1 MDHEN and CDR2 SYDVKM come from the germline V gene. This CDR3 contains 15 residues. This CDR3 reads CATSPPIGFSYEQYF.

The chain uses TRBV5-1 and TRBJ2-1. Germline values: CDR1 SGHRS, CDR2 YFSETQ. The CDR3 contains 13 residues. The CDR3 sequence: CASSNRHYNEQFF.

This chain joins TRBV4-1 and TRBJ1-5. The CDR3 contains 15 residues. Germline V gives CDR1 MGHRA, CDR2 YSYEKL. The CDR3 sequence is CASSQVVGSNQPQHF.

This sequence joins TRBV5-6 and TRBJ1-4; TCRdb designates TRBD1, a call that cannot be tested without DNA. The CDR3 totals 16 residues. CDR1 SGHDT and CDR2 YYEEEE come from the germline V gene. The chain's CDR3 is CASSSTRTGTNEKLFF.